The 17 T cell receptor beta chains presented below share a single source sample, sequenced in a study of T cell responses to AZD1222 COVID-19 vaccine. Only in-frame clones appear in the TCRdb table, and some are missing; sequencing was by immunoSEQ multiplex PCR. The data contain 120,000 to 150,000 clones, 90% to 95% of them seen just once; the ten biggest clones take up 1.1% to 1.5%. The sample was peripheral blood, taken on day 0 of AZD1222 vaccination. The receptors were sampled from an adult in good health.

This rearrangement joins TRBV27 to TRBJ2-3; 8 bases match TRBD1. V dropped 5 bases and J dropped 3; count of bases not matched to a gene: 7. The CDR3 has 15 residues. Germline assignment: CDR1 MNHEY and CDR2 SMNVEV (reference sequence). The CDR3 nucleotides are TGTGCCAGCAGTCCCTGGACAGGGAAGACAGATACGCAGTATTTT. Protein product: CASSPWTGKTDTQYF.

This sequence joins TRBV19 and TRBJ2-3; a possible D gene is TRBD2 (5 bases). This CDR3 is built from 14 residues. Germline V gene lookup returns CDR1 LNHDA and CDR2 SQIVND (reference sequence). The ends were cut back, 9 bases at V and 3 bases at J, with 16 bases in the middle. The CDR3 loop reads CASSWRMGTDTQYF. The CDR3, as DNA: TGTGCCAGCTCGTGGAGGATGGGAACAGATACGCAGTATTTT.

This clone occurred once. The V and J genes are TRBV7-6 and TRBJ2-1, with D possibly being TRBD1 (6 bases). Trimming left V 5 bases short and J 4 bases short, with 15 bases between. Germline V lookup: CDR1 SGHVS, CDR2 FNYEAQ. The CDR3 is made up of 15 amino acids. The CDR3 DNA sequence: TGTGCCAGCAGCCTTGGCGAGGGGGTTTACAATGAGCAGTTCTTC. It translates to CASSLGEGVYNEQFF.

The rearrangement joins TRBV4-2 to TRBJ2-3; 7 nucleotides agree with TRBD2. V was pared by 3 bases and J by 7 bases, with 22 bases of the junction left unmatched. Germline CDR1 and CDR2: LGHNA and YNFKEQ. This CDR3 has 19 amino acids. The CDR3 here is CASSQTGLLAARGGYTQYF. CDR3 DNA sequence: TGTGCCAGCAGCCAGACGGGGCTACTGGCAGCTCGGGGAGGGTATACGCAGTATTTT.

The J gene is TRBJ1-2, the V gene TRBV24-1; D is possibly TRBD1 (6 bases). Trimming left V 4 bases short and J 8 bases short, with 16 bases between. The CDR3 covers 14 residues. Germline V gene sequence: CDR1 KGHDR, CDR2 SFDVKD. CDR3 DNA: TGTGCCACCAGTGACACCCGACAGGCGGGGGGCTACACCTTC. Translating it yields CATSDTRQAGGYTF.

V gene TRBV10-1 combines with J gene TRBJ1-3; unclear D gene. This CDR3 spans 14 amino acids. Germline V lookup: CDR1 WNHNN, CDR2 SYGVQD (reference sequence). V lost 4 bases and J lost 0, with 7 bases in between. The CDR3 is CASSGLNSGNTIYF. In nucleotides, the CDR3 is TGCGCCAGCAGTGGTCTTAACTCTGGAAACACCATATATTTT.

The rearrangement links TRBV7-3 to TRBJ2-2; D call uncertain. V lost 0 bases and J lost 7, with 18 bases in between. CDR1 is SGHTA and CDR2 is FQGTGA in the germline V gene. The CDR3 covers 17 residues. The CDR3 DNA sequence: TGTGCCAGCAGCTTAACAGGGCCACGATTGAACGGCGGGGAGCTGTTTTTT. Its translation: CASSLTGPRLNGGELFF.

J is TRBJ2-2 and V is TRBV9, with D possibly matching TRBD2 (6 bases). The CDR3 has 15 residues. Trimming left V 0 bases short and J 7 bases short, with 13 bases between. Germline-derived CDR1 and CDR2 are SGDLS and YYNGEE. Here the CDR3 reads CASSVVPGVGGELFF. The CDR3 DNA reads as TGTGCCAGCAGCGTAGTTCCGGGGGTAGGCGGGGAGCTGTTTTTT.

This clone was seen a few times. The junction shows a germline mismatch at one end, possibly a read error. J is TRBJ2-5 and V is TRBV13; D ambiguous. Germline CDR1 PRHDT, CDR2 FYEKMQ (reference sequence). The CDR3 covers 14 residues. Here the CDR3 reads CASSLVGPQQTQYF. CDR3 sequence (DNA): TGTGCCAGCAGCTTAGTTGGTCCCCAACAGACCCAGTACTTC.

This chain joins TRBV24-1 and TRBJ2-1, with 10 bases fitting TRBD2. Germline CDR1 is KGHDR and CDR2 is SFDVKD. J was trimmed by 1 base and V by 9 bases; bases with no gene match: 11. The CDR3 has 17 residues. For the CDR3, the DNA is TGTGCCACCTCGAGAGGACCTAGCGGGGGTTCCTACAATGAGCAGTTCTTC. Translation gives CATSRGPSGGSYNEQFF.

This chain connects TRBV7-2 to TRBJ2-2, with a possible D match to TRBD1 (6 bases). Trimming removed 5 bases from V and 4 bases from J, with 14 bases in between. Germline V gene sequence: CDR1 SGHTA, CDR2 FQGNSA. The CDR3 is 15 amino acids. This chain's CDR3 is CASSNTGRGTGELFF. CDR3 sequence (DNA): TGTGCCAGCAGCAACACAGGGCGCGGCACCGGGGAGCTGTTTTTT. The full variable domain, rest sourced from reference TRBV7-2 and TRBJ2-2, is GAGVSQSPSNKVTEKGKDVELRCDPISGHTALYWYRQSLGQGLEFLIYFQGNSAPDKSGLPSDRFSAERTGGSVSTLTIQRTQQEDSAVYLCASSNTGRGTGELFFGEGSRLTVL.

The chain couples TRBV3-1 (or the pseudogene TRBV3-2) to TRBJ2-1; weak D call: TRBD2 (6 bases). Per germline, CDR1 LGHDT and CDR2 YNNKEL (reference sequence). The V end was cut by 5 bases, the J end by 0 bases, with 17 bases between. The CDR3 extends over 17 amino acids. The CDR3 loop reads CASSSSLGGTSYNEQFF. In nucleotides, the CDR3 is TGTGCCAGCAGCTCATCCCTCGGAGGGACCTCCTACAATGAGCAGTTCTTC.

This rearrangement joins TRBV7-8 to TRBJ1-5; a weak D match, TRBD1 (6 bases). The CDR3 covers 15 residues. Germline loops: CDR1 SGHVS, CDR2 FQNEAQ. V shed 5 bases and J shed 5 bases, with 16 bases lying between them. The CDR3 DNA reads TGTGCCAGCAGCCTTGGATCCGGGGGGCATCAGCCCCAGCATTTT. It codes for CASSLGSGGHQPQHF. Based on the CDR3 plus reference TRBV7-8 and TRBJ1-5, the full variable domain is GAGVSQSPRYKVAKRGQDVALRCDPISGHVSLFWYQQALGQGPEFLTYFQNEAQLDKSGLPSDRFFAERPEGSVSTLKIQRTQQEDSAVYLCASSLGSGGHQPQHFGDGTRLSIL.

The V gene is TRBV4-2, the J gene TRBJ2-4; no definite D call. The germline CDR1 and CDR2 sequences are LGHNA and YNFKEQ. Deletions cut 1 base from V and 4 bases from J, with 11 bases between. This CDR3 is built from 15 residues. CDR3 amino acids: CASSQVARMKNIQYF. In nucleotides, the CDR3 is TGTGCCAGCAGCCAAGTCGCCCGGATGAAAAACATTCAGTACTTC.

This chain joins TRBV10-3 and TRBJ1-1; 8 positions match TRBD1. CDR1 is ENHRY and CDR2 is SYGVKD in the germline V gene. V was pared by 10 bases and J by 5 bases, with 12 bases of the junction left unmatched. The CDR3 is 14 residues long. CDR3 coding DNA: TGTGCCACCGGTGGACAGGGCGAAGGGACTGAAGCTTTCTTT. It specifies CATGGQGEGTEAFF.

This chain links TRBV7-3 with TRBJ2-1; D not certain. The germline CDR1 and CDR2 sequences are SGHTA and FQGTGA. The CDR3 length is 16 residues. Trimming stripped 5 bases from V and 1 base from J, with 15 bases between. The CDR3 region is CASSRTRSLSYNEQFF. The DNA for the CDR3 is TGTGCCAGCAGCCGCACACGAAGTTTATCCTACAATGAGCAGTTCTTC. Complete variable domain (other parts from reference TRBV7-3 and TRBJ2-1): GAGVSQTPSNKVTEKGKYVELRCDPISGHTALYWYRQSLGQGPEFLIYFQGTGAADDSGLPNDRFFAVRPEGSVSTLKIQRTERGDSAVYLCASSRTRSLSYNEQFFGPGTRLTVL.

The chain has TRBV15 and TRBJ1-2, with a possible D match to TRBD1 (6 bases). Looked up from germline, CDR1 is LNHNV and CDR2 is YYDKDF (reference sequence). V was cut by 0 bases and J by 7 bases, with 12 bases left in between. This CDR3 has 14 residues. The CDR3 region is CATSRDRGIGGYTF. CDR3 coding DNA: TGTGCCACCAGCAGAGACAGGGGAATAGGTGGCTACACCTTC.